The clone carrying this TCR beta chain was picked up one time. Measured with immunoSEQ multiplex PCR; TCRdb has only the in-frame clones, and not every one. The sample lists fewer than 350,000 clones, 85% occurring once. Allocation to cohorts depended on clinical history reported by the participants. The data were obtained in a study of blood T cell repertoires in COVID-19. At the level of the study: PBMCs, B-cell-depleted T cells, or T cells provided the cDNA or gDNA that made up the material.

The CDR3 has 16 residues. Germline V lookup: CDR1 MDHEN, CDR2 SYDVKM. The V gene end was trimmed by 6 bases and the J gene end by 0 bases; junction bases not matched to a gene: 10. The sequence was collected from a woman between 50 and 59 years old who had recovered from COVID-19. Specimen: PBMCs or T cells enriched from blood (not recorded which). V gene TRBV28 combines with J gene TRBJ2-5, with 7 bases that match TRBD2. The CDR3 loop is CASSLSSGLYQETQYF. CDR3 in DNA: TGTGCCAGCAGCCTCTCTAGCGGACTGTACCAAGAGACCCAGTACTTC. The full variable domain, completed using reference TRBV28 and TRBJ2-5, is DVKVTQSSRYLVKRTGEKVFLECVQDMDHENMFWYRQDPGLGLRLIYFSYDVKMKEKGDIPEGYSVSREKKERFSLILESASTNQTSMYLCASSLSSGLYQETQYFGPGTRLLVL.